Here is one TCR beta chain with its context. The data were obtained in a study of cytomegalovirus exposure and HLA in healthy donors. V was shortened by 8 bases and J by 7 bases, with 14 bases between the two germline ends. The CDR3 spans 12 residues. Germline V gene sequence: CDR1 MDHEN, CDR2 SYDVKM. PCR amplification relied on 60 Vbeta primers (plus 13 Jbeta primers). Produced via immunoSEQ multiplex PCR; TCRdb's table is partial and in-frame only. The sample has nearly 110,000 clones, 71% seen once. Sequencing was carried out using PBMCs. J is TRBJ1-1 and V is TRBV28; no clear D. The source of this sequence is a female donor in good health and CMV-seronegative. CDR3 in DNA: TGTGCCAGCCGAGGTCCCAGAAATGAAGCTTTCTTT. Amino acid sequence: CASRGPRNEAFF.